The entry that follows covers one T cell receptor (beta chain) sequence. The V gene end was trimmed by 4 bases and the J gene end by 3 bases; junction bases not matched to a gene: 5. CDR3 length equals 14 residues. CDR1 SGHTA and CDR2 FQGNSA come from the germline V gene. Using immunoSEQ multiplex PCR, the repertoire was profiled, and TCRdb retains in-frame clones only, with some absent. Here the sample spans tens of thousands of clones, 80% to 90% being singletons. These data are taken from a study of blood T cell repertoires in COVID-19. The rearrangement links TRBV7-2 to TRBJ2-7; 8 bases map to TRBD2. This TCR was sampled from a woman of 80 years or more with COVID-19, enrolled during active disease. Sequencing used peripheral blood. CDR3 loop: CASSSGLVDYEQYF. Written as DNA, the CDR3 is TGTGCCAGCAGCTCGGGACTAGTCGACTACGAGCAGTACTTC.